The text below deals with one TCR beta chain. Its antigen is still unknown. No base quality information exists; no much larger clone differs at one position. The goal of deep resolution MiSeq sequencing was a depth between 1 in 1 million and 1 in 200,000 T cells, and coverage averaged 10x per clonotype. The immunoSEQ hsTCRB Kit was used to generate TCR beta libraries. Per the original workflow: The data were analyzed with ImmunoSEQ Analyzer and ImmunoSEQ Data Assistant, and V, D and J gene assignments followed IMGT definitions. Clonality, with values ranging from 0 to 1, was calculated as one minus the normalized Shannon entropy of productive rearrangement frequencies. Public clonotype analysis was restricted to overrepresented clonotypes comprising at least 0.05% of each patient's repertoire. Fewer than 15 age-matched healthy donor repertoires from immuneACCESS served as clonality controls. The table comes from immuneACCESS by way of TCRdb, which keeps in-frame sequences with V and J called. Part of the clones is missing from these tables; in studies checked, under half for an unresolved V gene and the rest for unknown reasons. D and trimming were read from the DNA, whereas the V and J calls and clone size are those reported in that table. This sample lists 65,000 to 90,000 clones; approximately 87% were detected once. The ten largest clones add up to approximately 35% of the sample.

This entry is derived from a study of cytotoxic CD8 clonotypes in ibrutinib-treated CLL (dated by TCRdb to 2020 to 2022). A note on the overall study: The cohort had eleven to twelve relapsed/refractory and under 16 treatment-naive patients; some 17 were IGHV unmutated. Responses were partial in approximately 24 patients and complete in 2; after median approximately 69 months follow-up, some 15 stayed in remission and about twelve progressed. The response samples were drawn at a median of roughly twelve months into treatment, with a range of about 6 to 36 months. An average of approximately 260,000 productive templates and some 100,000 productive rearrangements was obtained per sample. Of the 85 to 95 participants in the trial, roughly 25 had longitudinal samples available. Cryopreserved peripheral blood mononuclear cells were obtained prior to treatment, at the time of response, and at either disease progression or sustained remission. Every sample from remission and from progressive disease was obtained while the patients were still on ibrutinib.

According to the study, the label for this sample's time point signals: approximately 2 years on ibrutinib. Roughly 2.2 micrograms of genomic DNA were extracted from cryopreserved PBMCs for TCR beta library preparation. Longitudinal blood samples from CLL patients on ibrutinib monotherapy were analyzed using high-throughput TCR beta sequencing. The patients took part in an open-label, single-center phase 2 trial of ibrutinib monotherapy. The paper as a whole reports these results and caveats: At baseline, clonality was higher than in age-matched healthy donors and showed a strong correlation with circulating CD8+ T-cell counts. Clonality rose at ibrutinib response, remained stable during sustained remission, and dropped back toward baseline at progression. Sampling times were not matched between sustained-remission and progressing patients, and lymph node repertoires were not studied. Public clonotypes were rare and either shrank or stayed stable during treatment, and the rise in clonality at ibrutinib response reflected expansion of private clonotypes.

CDR1 and CDR2 are read off the germline V gene as ENHRY and SYGVKD. V has 4 bases trimmed and J has 2 bases trimmed; junction bases matching no gene number 4. Counted from cysteine to phenylalanine, this CDR3 has 15 amino acids. Of the read, only the CDR3 DNA is kept; its 45 bases are in frame from base 1. The TCR originated in a human donor with chronic lymphocytic leukemia. This specimen consisted of PBMCs, obtained after 24 months of ibrutinib treatment. The sequence joins TRBV10-3 to TRBJ1-5; 8 junctional bases match TRBD1. The CDR3 region: CAISGQGPRNQPQHF. The DNA is as follows: TGTGCCATCAGTGGACAGGGGCCTCGCAATCAGCCCCAGCATTTT.